Only a few counts were recorded for the clone carrying this TCR beta chain. The record originates from a study of early T cells in non-severe SARS-CoV-2 infection. Study-wide background: Sequencing input comprised bulk RNA from unsorted whole blood; chain pairing was not available.

This CDR3 has 13 residues. CDR1 and CDR2 (germline): DFQATT, SNEGSKA (reference sequence). The J segment lost 4 bases and the V segment lost 3 bases, leaving 2 bases of the junction unmatched. As part of library construction, unique molecular identifiers were attached to individual cDNA molecules. TCRdb reprocessed the 5' RACE reads with MiXCR, giving one entry per CDR3 protein. The data hold tens of thousands of distinct CDR3 sequences, with roughly 12% observed a single time. The chain joins TRBV20-1 to TRBJ2-3; 9 bases map to TRBD2. Sequenced input: whole blood. The clonotype originates from an adult who was a healthcare worker with PCR-confirmed SARS-CoV-2 infection or an uninfected control (not recorded which). CDR3 region: CSASSGSPDTQYF. The CDR3 DNA reads TGCAGTGCTAGTAGCGGGAGTCCAGATACGCAGTATTTT.